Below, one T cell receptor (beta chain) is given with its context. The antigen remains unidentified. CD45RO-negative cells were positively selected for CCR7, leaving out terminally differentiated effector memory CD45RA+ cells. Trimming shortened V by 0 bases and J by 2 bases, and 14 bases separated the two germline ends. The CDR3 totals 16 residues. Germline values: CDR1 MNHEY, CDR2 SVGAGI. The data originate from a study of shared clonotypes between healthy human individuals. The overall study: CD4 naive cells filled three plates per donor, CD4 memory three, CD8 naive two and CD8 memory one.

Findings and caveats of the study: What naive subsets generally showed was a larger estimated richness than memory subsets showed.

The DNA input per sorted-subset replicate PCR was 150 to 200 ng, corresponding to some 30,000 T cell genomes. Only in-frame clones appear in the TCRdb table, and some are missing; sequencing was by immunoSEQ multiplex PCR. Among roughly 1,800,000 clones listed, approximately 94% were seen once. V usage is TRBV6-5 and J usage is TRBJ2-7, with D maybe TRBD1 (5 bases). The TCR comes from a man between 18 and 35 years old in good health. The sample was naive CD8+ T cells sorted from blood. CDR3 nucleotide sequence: TGTGCCAGCAGTTACTCGGACGTGGCGGACACCTACGAGCAGTACTTC. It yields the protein CASSYSDVADTYEQYF.